These 8 T cell receptor beta chains were sequenced from one sample in a study of control samples from healthy donors and cancer patients. Generated by immunoSEQ multiplex PCR, the TCRdb table keeps only in-frame clones and is missing some. Of some 100,000 clones in the sample, over 75% are singletons; the top ten hold about a sixth. Sequenced material: blood. Source of these receptors: a woman aged 45-65 years in good health.

The gene calls are TRBV4-1 and TRBJ1-2; no clear D gene. Germline CDR1 reads MGHRA; CDR2 reads YSYEKL. Trimming took 1 base from V and 8 from J, leaving 14 bases between them. The CDR3 covers 14 residues. The CDR3 is CASSQGGPMSGYTF. CDR3 in DNA: TGCGCCAGCAGCCAAGGAGGGCCCATGAGCGGCTACACCTTC.

The chain has TRBV6-2 or TRBV6-3 and TRBJ2-5; D is perhaps TRBD1 or TRBD2 (6 bases each). The V end lost 1 base, the J end lost 0 bases, and 12 bases lay between the germline ends. The CDR3 sequence is 16 residues long. Germline lookup yields CDR1 MNHEY and CDR2 SVGEGT. CDR3 in amino acids: CASSYWGARNQETQYF. CDR3 DNA: TGTGCCAGCAGTTACTGGGGGGCCAGAAACCAAGAGACCCAGTACTTC.

The chain joins TRBV2 to TRBJ1-2; D unclear. V was clipped by 5 bases and J by 2 bases, with 3 bases between them. CDR1 and CDR2 from the germline V gene are SNHLY and FYNNEI. This CDR3 is built from 11 residues. CDR3 protein: CASSQNYGYTF. CDR3 DNA sequence: TGTGCCAGCAGTCAGAACTATGGCTACACCTTC.

The table lists this clone with a few counts. The CDR3 is CASSLAAKTETQYF. The DNA of the CDR3 is TGTGCCAGCAGCTTAGCGGCGAAGACCGAGACCCAGTACTTC. V and J are TRBV7-2 and TRBJ2-5; no clear D gene. The CDR3 spans 14 residues. Germline CDR1 reads SGHTA; CDR2 reads FQGNSA. Trimming cost V 0 bases and J 5 bases, with 10 bases left between them.

The V and J genes are TRBV21-1 and TRBJ1-2. TRBV21-1 corresponds to a pseudogene. The length of the CDR3 is 14 residues. The CDR3 spells CASSKVPDNYGYTF. CDR3 DNA: TGTGCCAGCAGCAAAGTTCCGGATAACTATGGCTACACCTTC.

This chain joins TRBV7-9 and TRBJ1-2; D is uncertain. V shed 2 bases and J shed 5 bases, with 6 bases lying between them. The CDR3 spans 12 residues. The germline V gene encodes CDR1 SEHNR and CDR2 FQNEAQ (reference sequence). CDR3 nucleotide sequence: TGTGCCAGCAGCTTACCGATGTATGGCTACACCTTC. Amino acids: CASSLPMYGYTF. Full variable domain (missing parts from reference TRBV7-9 and TRBJ1-2): DTGVSQNPRHKITKRGQNVTFRCDPISEHNRLYWYRQTLGQGPEFLTYFQNEAQLEKSRLLSDRFSAERPKGSFSTLEIQRTEQGDSAMYLCASSLPMYGYTFGSGTRLTVV.

This chain links TRBV29-1 with TRBJ1-1; 8 bases map to TRBD1. Trimming removed 8 bases from V and 5 bases from J; junction bases left unmatched: 4. The CDR3 has 11 amino acids. Per germline, CDR1 SQVTM and CDR2 ANQGSEA. The CDR3 protein is CSTGGWTEAFF. CDR3 coding DNA: TGCAGCACAGGGGGTTGGACTGAAGCTTTCTTT.

The rearrangement joins TRBV6-5 to TRBJ2-7; a weak D match, TRBD1 (6 bases). V gave up 3 bases and J gave up 7 bases, with 22 bases separating them. This CDR3 is built from 16 residues. The germline gives CDR1 MNHEY, CDR2 SVGAGI. This CDR3 is CASSYTWTEGSLEQYF. The CDR3 region has the DNA TGTGCCAGCAGTTATACTTGGACAGAGGGAAGTTTGGAGCAGTACTTC.